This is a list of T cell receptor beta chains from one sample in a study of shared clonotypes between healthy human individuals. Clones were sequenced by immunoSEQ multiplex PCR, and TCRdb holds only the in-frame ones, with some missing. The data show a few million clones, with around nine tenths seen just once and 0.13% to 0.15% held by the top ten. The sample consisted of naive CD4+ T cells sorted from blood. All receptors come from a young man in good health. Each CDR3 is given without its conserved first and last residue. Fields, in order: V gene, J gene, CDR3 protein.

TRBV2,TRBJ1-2,ASRSRDDYGYT
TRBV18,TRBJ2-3,ASLDRPTDTQY
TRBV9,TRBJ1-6,ASSAQQGLGSPLH
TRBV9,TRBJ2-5,ASSPRDRGQETQY
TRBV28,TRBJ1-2,ASSLLGTYGYT
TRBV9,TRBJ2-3,ASSVAWDTQY
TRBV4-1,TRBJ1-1,ASSRTLTVNTEAF
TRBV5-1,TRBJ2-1,ASSWEEGGNEQF
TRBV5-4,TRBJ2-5,ASSLFQRPETQY
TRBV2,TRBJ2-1,ASSLAGGYNEQF
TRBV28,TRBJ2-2,ASSPLGAGQGKAGELF
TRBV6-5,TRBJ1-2,ASSYGTGSYGYT
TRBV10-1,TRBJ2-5,ASSESMTGGPETQY
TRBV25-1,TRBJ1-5,ASSPGQGNQPQH
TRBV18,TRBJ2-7,ASSPPPGSYEQY
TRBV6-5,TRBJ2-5,ASSYIESQETQY
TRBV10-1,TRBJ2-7,ASSETQGPWEQY
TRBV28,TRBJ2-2,ASRGQGSGTGELF
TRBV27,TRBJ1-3,ASSMTGSGNTIY
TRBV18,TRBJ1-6,ASSPMAARNSPLH
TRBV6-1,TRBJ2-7,ASRDPYSQQY
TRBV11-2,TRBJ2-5,ASSLDLNRPETQY
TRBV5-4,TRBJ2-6,ASSFGTGSGANVLT
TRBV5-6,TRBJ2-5,ASSLELRGGDSETQY
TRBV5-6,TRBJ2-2,ASSSDRGAGELF
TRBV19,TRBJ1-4,ASSRRDYEKLF
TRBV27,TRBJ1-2,ASSFSGANYGYT